Below are 13 T cell receptor beta chains sequenced from a single sample in a study of blood T cell repertoires in COVID-19. Clones were sequenced by immunoSEQ multiplex PCR, and TCRdb holds only the in-frame ones, with some missing. Seen here are approximately 260,000 clones, 80% to 90% observed once, and the top ten hold roughly 3.7%. The sequencing input was peripheral blood. All receptors come from a woman between 40 and 50 years old with acute or convalescent COVID-19.

CDR3 DNA: TGCGCCAGCAGCTTGACTAGCGGGGGGACCGGGGAGCTGTTTTTT. Translating gives CASSLTSGGTGELFF. The gene calls are TRBV5-1 and TRBJ2-2; 12 nucleotides agree with TRBD2. Trimming removed 1 base from V and 5 bases from J; junction bases left unmatched: 0. This CDR3 comprises 15 residues. In germline, CDR1 is SGHRS, CDR2 YFSETQ. The whole variable domain, filled in from reference TRBV5-1 and TRBJ2-2, reads KAGVTQTPRYLIKTRGQQVTLSCSPISGHRSVSWYQQTPGQGLQFLFEYFSETQRNKGNFPGRFSGRQFSNSRSEMNVSTLELGDSALYLCASSLTSGGTGELFFGEGSRLTVL.

The rearrangement joins TRBV10-3 to TRBJ1-2, with no clear D. V dropped 7 bases and J dropped 8 bases, with 17 bases sitting between them. The CDR3 loop spans 13 amino acids. CDR1 is ENHRY and CDR2 is SYGVKD in the germline V gene. The CDR3, as DNA: TGTGCCATCACCCCCGAAAGGAGAGGGGGCTACACCTTC. This gives the protein CAITPERRGGYTF.

V gene TRBV3-1 (or the pseudogene TRBV3-2) combines with J gene TRBJ1-5, with D possibly TRBD1 on 5 matching bases. The CDR3 sequence is 14 residues long. The V end lost 4 bases, the J end lost 5 bases, and 12 bases lay between the germline ends. Germline CDR1 LGHDT, CDR2 YNNKEL (reference sequence). The CDR3 nucleotides are TGTGCCAGCAGCCGAGGGGAGGGGTATCAGCCCCAGCATTTT. It is translated as CASSRGEGYQPQHF.

This clone has only one observation. The rearrangement uses TRBV30 and TRBJ1-2; no definite D call. The V end was cut by 3 bases, the J end by 4 bases, with 6 bases between. CDR1 is GTSNPN and CDR2 is SVGIG in the germline V gene (reference sequence). CDR3 length: 11 residues. As DNA, the CDR3 is TGTGCCTGGAGCCTCAGCTATGGCTACACCTTC. This translates into CAWSLSYGYTF.

The chain employs TRBV9 and TRBJ2-2, with D maybe TRBD2 (5 bases). CDR3 length: 18 residues. Germline CDR1 and CDR2: SGDLS and YYNGEE. V shed 4 bases and J shed 5 bases, with 24 bases lying between them. The CDR3 loop reads CASSTTPGSTGFTGELFF. For the CDR3, the DNA is TGTGCCAGCAGCACCACCCCGGGGTCAACCGGTTTTACCGGGGAGCTGTTTTTT.

This clone was found once. The V gene is TRBV3-1 (or the pseudogene TRBV3-2), the J gene TRBJ1-2; weak D call: TRBD1 (5 bases). V was pared by 2 bases and J by 0 bases, with 10 bases between. Germline values: CDR1 LGHDT, CDR2 YNNKEL (reference sequence). CDR3 length: 15 residues. The CDR3 here is CASSQPGLANYGYTF. In DNA, the CDR3 is TGTGCCAGCAGCCAACCAGGGTTGGCTAACTATGGCTACACCTTC.

The count of this clone is one. V gene TRBV28 combines with J gene TRBJ1-1, with D uncertain. V was shortened by 4 bases and J by 1 base, with 13 bases between the two germline ends. Germline V gene sequence: CDR1 MDHEN, CDR2 SYDVKM. The CDR3 runs 15 residues. CDR3 DNA: TGTGCCAGCAGTTCCGGTGTGGAGGCGAACACTGAAGCTTTCTTT. Translation: CASSSGVEANTEAFF. The variable domain in full, with the rest retrieved from reference TRBV28 and TRBJ1-1, is DVKVTQSSRYLVKRTGEKVFLECVQDMDHENMFWYRQDPGLGLRLIYFSYDVKMKEKGDIPEGYSVSREKKERFSLILESASTNQTSMYLCASSSGVEANTEAFFGQGTRLTVV.

This chain links TRBV7-2 with TRBJ2-3; D gene unclear. CDR1 is SGHTA, CDR2 FQGNSA, per germline. The CDR3 loop spans 11 amino acids. Trimming took off 3 bases at V and 7 bases at J, with 5 bases between the two ends. The CDR3 reads CASSFSNTQYF. The CDR3, as DNA: TGTGCCAGCAGCTTCTCTAATACGCAGTATTTT.

The chain carries TRBV29-1 and TRBJ1-2, with D possibly being TRBD1 (6 bases). The CDR3 length is 13 residues. V lost 3 bases, J lost 1 base, and 9 bases lay in between. Per the germline V gene, CDR1 is SQVTM and CDR2 is ANQGSEA. CDR3 nucleotides: TGCAGCGTTGACAGGGGAGTTAACTATGGCTACACCTTC. Translating it yields CSVDRGVNYGYTF.

CDR3 amino acids: CATEGGVLYGYTF. CDR3 coding DNA: TGTGCCACTGAAGGCGGGGTCCTCTATGGCTACACCTTC. V usage is TRBV28 and J usage is TRBJ1-2; D is undetermined. CDR3 length: 13 amino acids. V dropped 10 bases and J dropped 4 bases, with 16 bases sitting between them. Looked up from germline, CDR1 is MDHEN and CDR2 is SYDVKM.

The V call is TRBV19, the J call TRBJ2-1; 10 nucleotides match TRBD2. Looked up from germline, CDR1 is LNHDA and CDR2 is SQIVND (reference sequence). V was clipped by 3 bases and J by 9 bases; unmatched bases: 8. The CDR3 sequence is 15 residues long. DNA of the CDR3: TGTGCCAGTAGTATTAGCGGGGGGCCCTCCACTGAGCAGTTCTTC. Residues: CASSISGGPSTEQFF.

The chain carries TRBV13 and TRBJ1-6; 7 bases agree with TRBD1. The V and J ends lost 2 bases and 7 bases, in that order; junction bases with no gene match: 2. Germline values: CDR1 PRHDT, CDR2 FYEKMQ (reference sequence). The CDR3 sequence is 14 residues long. The CDR3 nucleotides are TGTGCCAGCAGCTTACAGGGGGGAAATTCACCCCTCCACTTT. It codes for CASSLQGGNSPLHF.

V is TRBV19 and J is TRBJ2-7, with 10 bases matching TRBD1. Losses at the gene ends were 6 bases for V and 6 bases for J; bases not matched to a gene: 5. Germline assignment: CDR1 LNHDA and CDR2 SQIVND (reference sequence). This CDR3 region has 13 residues. CDR3 region: CASSPGTGVEQYV. CDR3 nucleotide sequence: TGTGCCAGTAGCCCCGGGACAGGGGTCGAGCAGTACGTC.